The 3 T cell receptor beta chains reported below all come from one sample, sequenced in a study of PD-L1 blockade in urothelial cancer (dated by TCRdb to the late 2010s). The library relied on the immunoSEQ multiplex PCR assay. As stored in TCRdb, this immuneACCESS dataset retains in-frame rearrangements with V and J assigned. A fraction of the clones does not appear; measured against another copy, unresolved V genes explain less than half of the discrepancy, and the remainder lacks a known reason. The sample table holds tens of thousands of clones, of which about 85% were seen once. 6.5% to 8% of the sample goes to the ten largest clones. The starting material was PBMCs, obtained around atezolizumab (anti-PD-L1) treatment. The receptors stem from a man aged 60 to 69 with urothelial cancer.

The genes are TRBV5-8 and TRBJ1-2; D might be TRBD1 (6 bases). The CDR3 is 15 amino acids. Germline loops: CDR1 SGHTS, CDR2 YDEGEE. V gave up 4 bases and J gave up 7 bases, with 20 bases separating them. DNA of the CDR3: TGTGCCAGCAGCCCCGCCGACCCTAACAGGGCTGGCTACACCTTC. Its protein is CASSPADPNRAGYTF.

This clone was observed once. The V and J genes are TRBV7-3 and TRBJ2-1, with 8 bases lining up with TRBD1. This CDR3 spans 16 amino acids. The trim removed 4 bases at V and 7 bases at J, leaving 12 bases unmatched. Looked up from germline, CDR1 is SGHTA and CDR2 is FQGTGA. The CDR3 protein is CASSSRGQEGRNEQFF. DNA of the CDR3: TGTGCCAGCAGCTCACGGGGACAGGAGGGTCGGAATGAGCAGTTCTTC.

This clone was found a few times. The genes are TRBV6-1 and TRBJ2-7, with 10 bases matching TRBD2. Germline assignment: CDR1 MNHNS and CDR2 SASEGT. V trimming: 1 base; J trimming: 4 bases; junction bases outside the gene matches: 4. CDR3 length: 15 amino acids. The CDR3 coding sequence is TGTGCCAGCAGTGAAGTGGAGACTAGCGGGTACGAGCAGTACTTC. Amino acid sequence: CASSEVETSGYEQYF.